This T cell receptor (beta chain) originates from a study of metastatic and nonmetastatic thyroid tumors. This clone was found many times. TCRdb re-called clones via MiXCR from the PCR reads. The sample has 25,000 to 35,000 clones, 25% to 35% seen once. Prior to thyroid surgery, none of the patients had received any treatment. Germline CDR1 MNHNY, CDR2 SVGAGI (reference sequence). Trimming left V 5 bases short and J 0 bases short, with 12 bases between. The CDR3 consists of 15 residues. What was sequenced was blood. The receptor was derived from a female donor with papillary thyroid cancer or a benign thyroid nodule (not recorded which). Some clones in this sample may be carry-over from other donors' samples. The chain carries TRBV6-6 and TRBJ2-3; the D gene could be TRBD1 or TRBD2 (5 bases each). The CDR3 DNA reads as TGTGCCAGCAGTCATCGAGGGACCAGCACAGATACGCAGTATTTT. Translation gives CASSHRGTSTDTQYF.